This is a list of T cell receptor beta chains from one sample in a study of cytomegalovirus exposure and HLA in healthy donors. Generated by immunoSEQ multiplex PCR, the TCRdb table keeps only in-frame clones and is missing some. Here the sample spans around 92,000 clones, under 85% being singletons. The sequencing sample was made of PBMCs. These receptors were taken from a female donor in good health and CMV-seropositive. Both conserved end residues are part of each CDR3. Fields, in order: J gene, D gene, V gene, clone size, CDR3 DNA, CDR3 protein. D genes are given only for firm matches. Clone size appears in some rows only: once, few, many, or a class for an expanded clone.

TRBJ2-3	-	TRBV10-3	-	TGTGCCATCAGTGAAATGCCAGGTACGCAGTATTTT	CAISEMPGTQYF
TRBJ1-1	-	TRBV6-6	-	TGTGCCAGCAGTTACTTACAGGGGAACACTGAAGCTTTCTTT	CASSYLQGNTEAFF
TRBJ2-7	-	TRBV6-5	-	TGTGCCAGCGGCCTAGACTACGAGCAGTACTTC	CASGLDYEQYF
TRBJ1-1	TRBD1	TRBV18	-	TGTGCCAGCTCATCCAGGACAGGGGTGGCTTTCTTT	CASSSRTGVAFF
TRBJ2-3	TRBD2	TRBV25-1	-	TGTGCCAGCAGCCAAGGGACTAGCAGTAGCACAGATACGCAGTATTTT	CASSQGTSSSTDTQYF
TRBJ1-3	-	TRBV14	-	TGTGCCAGCAGCCAAGTGGCAGGGTATTCTGGAAACACCATATATTTT	CASSQVAGYSGNTIYF
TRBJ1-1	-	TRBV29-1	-	TGCAGCGGGAGCAGGGTGCTGAACACTGAAGCTTTCTTT	CSGSRVLNTEAFF
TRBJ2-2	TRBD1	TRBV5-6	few	TGTGCCAGCAGCGCAGGACAGGGCTCTTCCGGGGAGCTGTTTTTT	CASSAGQGSSGELFF
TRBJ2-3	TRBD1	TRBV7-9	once	TGTGCCAGCAGCCAGACAGGGTCCCCAGATACGCAGTATTTT	CASSQTGSPDTQYF
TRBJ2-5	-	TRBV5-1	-	TGCGCCAGCAGCTTGGTCGCTAGCGAAGAGACCCAGTACTTC	CASSLVASEETQYF
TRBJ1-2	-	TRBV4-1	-	TGCGCCAGCAGCCCCGCAGGGGCTGACTATGGCTACCCCTTC	CASSPAGADYGYPF
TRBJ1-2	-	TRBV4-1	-	TGCGCCAGCAGCCAATTCCCAGTCGACTATGGCTACCCCTTC	CASSQFPVDYGYPF
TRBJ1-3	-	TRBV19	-	TGTGCCAGTAATGGGGGCTCCGGAAACACCATATATTTT	CASNGGSGNTIYF
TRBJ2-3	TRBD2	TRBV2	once	TGTGCCAGCACGGGGCCTAGCGGGGCAGGGACAGATACGCAGTATTTT	CASTGPSGAGTDTQYF
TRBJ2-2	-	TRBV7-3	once	TGTGCCAGCAGCTTCATTCCCGGGGAGCTGTTTTTT	CASSFIPGELFF
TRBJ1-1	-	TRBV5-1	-	TGCGCCAGCAGCCCGGTCGTGGGACTTGGCACTGAAGCTTTCTTT	CASSPVVGLGTEAFF
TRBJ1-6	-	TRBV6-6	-	TGTGCCAGCAAGAAAACAGGGCTTGAAGGTTCACCCCTCCCCTTT	CASKKTGLEGSPLPF
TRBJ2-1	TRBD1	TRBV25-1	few	TGTGCCAGCAGTGGACCCGGGACAGGGAAGAAAAATGAGCAGTTCTTC	CASSGPGTGKKNEQFF
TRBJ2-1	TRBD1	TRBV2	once	TGTGCCAGCAGTGAAGATGGAGGGACAGGGAATTCGAATGAGCAGTTCTTC	CASSEDGGTGNSNEQFF
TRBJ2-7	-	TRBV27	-	TGTGCCAGCAGTTTAAAATCGGGTTACGAGCAGTACTTC	CASSLKSGYEQYF
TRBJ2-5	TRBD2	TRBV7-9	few	TGTGCCAGCAGCTTAACTAGCGGGGGGGGACCAGAGACCCAGTACTTC	CASSLTSGGGPETQYF
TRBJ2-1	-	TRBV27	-	TGTGCCAGCAGTTCTGCAGGGTACTACAATGAGCAGTTCTTC	CASSSAGYYNEQFF